This TCR beta chain was retrieved from a study of vaccination and CD4 T cells after COVID-19. The V gene lost 0 bases and the J gene lost 3 bases, with 3 bases spanning the gap. CDR3 size: 11 residues. CDR1 and CDR2 (germline): DFQATT, SNEGSKA (reference sequence). A single record per CDR3 protein comes from TCRdb applying MiXCR to the PCR reads. The top ten hold 1% to 1.3% of the sample, which has about 15,000 distinct CDR3 sequences, approximately 72% seen once. Source: CD4+ T cells from blood, taken after SARS-CoV-2 vaccination. This chain joins TRBV20-1 and TRBJ2-7, with D hard to call. The clonotype comes from a human donor who had recovered from COVID-19. This CDR3 is CSARDHYEQYF. As DNA, the CDR3 is TGCAGTGCTAGAGATCACTACGAGCAGTACTTC.